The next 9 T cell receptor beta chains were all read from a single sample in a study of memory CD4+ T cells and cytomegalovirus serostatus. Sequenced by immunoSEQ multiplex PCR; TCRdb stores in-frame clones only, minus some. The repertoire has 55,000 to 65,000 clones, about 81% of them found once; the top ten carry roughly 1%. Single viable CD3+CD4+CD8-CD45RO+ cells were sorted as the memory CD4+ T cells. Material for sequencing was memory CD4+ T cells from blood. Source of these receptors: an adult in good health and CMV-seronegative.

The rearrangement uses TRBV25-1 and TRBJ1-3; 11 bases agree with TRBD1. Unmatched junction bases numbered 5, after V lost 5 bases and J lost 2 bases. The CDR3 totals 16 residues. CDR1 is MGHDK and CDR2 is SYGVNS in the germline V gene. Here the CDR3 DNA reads TGTGCCAGCAGTAGATCGGGACAGGGGGCTGGAAACACCATATATTTT. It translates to CASSRSGQGAGNTIYF.

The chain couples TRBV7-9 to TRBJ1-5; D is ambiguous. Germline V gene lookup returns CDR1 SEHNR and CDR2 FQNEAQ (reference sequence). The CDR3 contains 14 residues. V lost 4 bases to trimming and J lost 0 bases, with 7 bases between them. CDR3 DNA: TGTGCCAGCAGCTCCCAACGTAGCAATCAGCCCCAGCATTTT. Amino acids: CASSSQRSNQPQHF.

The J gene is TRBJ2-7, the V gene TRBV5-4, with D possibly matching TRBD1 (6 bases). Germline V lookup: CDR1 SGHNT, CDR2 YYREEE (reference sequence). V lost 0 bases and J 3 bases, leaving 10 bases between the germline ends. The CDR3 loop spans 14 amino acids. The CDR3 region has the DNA TGTGCCAGCAGCTTGGACAGGGCCTTCTACGAGCAGTACTTC. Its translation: CASSLDRAFYEQYF. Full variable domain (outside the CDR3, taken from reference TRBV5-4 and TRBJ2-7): ETGVTQSPTHLIKTRGQQVTLRCSSQSGHNTVSWYQQALGQGPQFIFQYYREEENGRGNFPPRFSGLQFPNYSSELNVNALELDDSALYLCASSLDRAFYEQYFGPGTRLTVT.

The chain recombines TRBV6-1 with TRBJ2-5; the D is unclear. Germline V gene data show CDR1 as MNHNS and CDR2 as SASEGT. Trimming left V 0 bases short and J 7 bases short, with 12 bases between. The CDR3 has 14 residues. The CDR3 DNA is TGTGCCAGCAGTGAAGCGACGAACGTTGGGACCCAGTACTTC. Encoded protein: CASSEATNVGTQYF.

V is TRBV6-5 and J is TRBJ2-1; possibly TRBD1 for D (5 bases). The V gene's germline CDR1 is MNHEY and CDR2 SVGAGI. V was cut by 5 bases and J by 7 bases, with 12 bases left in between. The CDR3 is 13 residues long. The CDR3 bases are TGTGCCAGCAGTAAACAGGACCGAAATGAGCAGTTCTTC. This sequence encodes CASSKQDRNEQFF.

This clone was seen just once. DNA of the CDR3: TGTGCCACCAGCAGAGATCCCAGGGGTGGCGAAAAACTGTTTTTT. The encoded protein is CATSRDPRGGEKLFF. This chain links TRBV15 with TRBJ1-4, with D possibly matching TRBD1 (6 bases). The germline gives CDR1 LNHNV, CDR2 YYDKDF (reference sequence). V shed 0 bases and J shed 8 bases, with 13 bases lying between them. This CDR3 region has 15 residues.

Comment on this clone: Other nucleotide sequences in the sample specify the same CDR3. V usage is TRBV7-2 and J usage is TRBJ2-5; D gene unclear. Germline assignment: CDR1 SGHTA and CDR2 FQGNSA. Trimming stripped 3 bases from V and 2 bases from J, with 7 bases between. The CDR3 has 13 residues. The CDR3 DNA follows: TGTGCCAGCAGCTTGAGCCCGCAAGAGACCCAGTACTTC. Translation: CASSLSPQETQYF. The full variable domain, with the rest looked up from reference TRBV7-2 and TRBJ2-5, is GAGVSQSPSNKVTEKGKDVELRCDPISGHTALYWYRQSLGQGLEFLIYFQGNSAPDKSGLPSDRFSAERTGGSVSTLTIQRTQQEDSAVYLCASSLSPQETQYFGPGTRLLVL.

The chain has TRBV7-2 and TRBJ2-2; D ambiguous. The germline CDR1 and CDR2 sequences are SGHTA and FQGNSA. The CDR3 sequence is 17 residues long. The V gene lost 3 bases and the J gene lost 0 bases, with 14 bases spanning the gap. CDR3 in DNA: TGTGCCAGCAGCTTCAACTTCCTGACAACGAACACCGGGGAGCTGTTTTTT. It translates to CASSFNFLTTNTGELFF.

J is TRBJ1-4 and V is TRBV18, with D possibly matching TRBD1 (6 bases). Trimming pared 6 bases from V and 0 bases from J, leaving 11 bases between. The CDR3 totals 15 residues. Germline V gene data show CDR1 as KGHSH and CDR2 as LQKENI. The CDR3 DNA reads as TGTGCCAGCTCGCGGACAGCTGCAACTAATGAAAAACTGTTTTTT. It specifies CASSRTAATNEKLFF.